These T cell receptor beta chains were read from a single sample in a study of shared clonotypes between healthy human individuals. Here immunoSEQ multiplex PCR was the method, and the copy in TCRdb shows in-frame clones only, minus some. The sample includes 2.3 million or so clones, 90% to 95% of them seen just once. Sequenced: naive CD4+ T cells from PBMCs. Receptors originate from a young man in good health. Some clones in this sample may be carry-over from other donors' samples. Each CDR3 is given with its conserved first and last residue. A D gene is named only where the DNA matches it firmly. Expanded clones are given a class, and other clones once, few, many or no size at all.

J gene,clone size,D gene,V gene,CDR3 DNA,CDR3 protein
TRBJ2-3,.,TRBD1,TRBV4-1,TGCGCCAGCGCTCCTACCGGGACAGGTTACACAGATACGCAGTATTTT,CASAPTGTGYTDTQYF
TRBJ1-5,once,TRBD1,TRBV14,TGTGCCAGCAGCCCCCGGACAGGGTGTCTGTACAATCAGCCCCAGCATTTT,CASSPRTGCLYNQPQHF
TRBJ2-3,.,.,TRBV27,TGTGCCAGCAGTTGGGGGGGCCGCACAGATACGCAGTATTTT,CASSWGGRTDTQYF
TRBJ1-1,.,TRBD1,TRBV6-1,TGTGCCAGCAGTGAAGGAAACAGGGGTTGGAACACTGAAGCTTTCTTT,CASSEGNRGWNTEAFF
TRBJ2-3,.,.,TRBV7-3,TGTGCCAGCAGGTCACGGGTGGATACGCAGTATTTT,CASRSRVDTQYF
TRBJ2-7,.,TRBD1,TRBV18,TGTGCCAGCTCACCTACCCGGGACAGGGTCTACGAGCAGTACTTC,CASSPTRDRVYEQYF
TRBJ1-1,.,TRBD1,TRBV6-1,TGTGCCAGCAGGGGACAGCCTAACACTGAAGCTTTCTTT,CASRGQPNTEAFF
TRBJ2-1,.,TRBD2,TRBV7-3,TGTGCCAGCAGCTTATTGGCGGGCGGGAGGATCCCGTCCAATGAGCAGTTCTTC,CASSLLAGGRIPSNEQFF
TRBJ2-2,.,TRBD1,TRBV7-9,TGTGCCAGCAGCTTAGGGTCTGGGACAGGGGCCGGGGAGCTGTTTTTT,CASSLGSGTGAGELFF
TRBJ2-7,.,TRBD1,TRBV7-6,TGTGCCAGCAGCATTACAGGGGGCTACGAGCAGTACTTC,CASSITGGYEQYF
TRBJ1-2,.,.,TRBV6-6,TGTGCCAGCAGTTACGGTACCGGGGGATATGGCTACACCTTC,CASSYGTGGYGYTF
TRBJ2-7,.,TRBD1,TRBV19,TGTGCCAGTAGTCGCTGGGGACAGAGATCCTACGAGCAGTACTTC,CASSRWGQRSYEQYF
TRBJ2-1,.,.,TRBV5-1,TGCGCCAGCAGCTTGGGCCGGGAATTTGAGCAGTTCTTC,CASSLGREFEQFF
TRBJ1-2,.,.,TRBV9,TGTGCCAGCAGCGCCGACGGTGCATATGGCTACACCTTC,CASSADGAYGYTF
TRBJ2-2,.,TRBD1,TRBV5-1,TGCGCCAGCAGCGCTCCGACAGGGTACGACACCGGGGAGCTGTTTTTT,CASSAPTGYDTGELFF
TRBJ1-1,.,.,TRBV28,TGTGCCATTAGGGTGAACACTGAAGCTTTCTTT,CAIRVNTEAFF
TRBJ2-7,once,.,TRBV6-6,TGTGCCAGCAGTTTCGAGGGACCGCACTACGAGCAGTACTTC,CASSFEGPHYEQYF
TRBJ2-2,.,.,TRBV5-1,TGCGCCAGCAGCTTGCTCATGGACGGGGAGCTGTTTTTT,CASSLLMDGELFF
TRBJ2-3,.,.,TRBV5-1,TGCGCCAGCAGCTTGGGGCCAAACACAGATACGCAGTATTTT,CASSLGPNTDTQYF
TRBJ2-5,.,.,TRBV6-5,TGTGCCAGCAGGGTCGGGATGAAAGAGACCCAGTACTTC,CASRVGMKETQYF
TRBJ2-7,.,TRBD1,TRBV19,TGTGCCAGTAGTATTGGACAGGGGCGAGAGCAGTACTTC,CASSIGQGREQYF
TRBJ1-1,.,TRBD1,TRBV19,TGTGCCAGTGGTCTGGGACAGGGGCTCACTGAAGCTTTCTTT,CASGLGQGLTEAFF
TRBJ2-5,.,TRBD2,TRBV9,TGTGCCAGCAGCGCGCAGCGGGAGCAAGAGACCCAGTACTTC,CASSAQREQETQYF
TRBJ1-5,.,.,TRBV19,TGTGCCAGTAGTAGGCTTGACACTCAGCCCCAGCATTTT,CASSRLDTQPQHF
TRBJ1-2,.,.,TRBV7-9,TGTGCCAGCAGCCAACAGGGTGTCGAGCCTGGCTACACCTTC,CASSQQGVEPGYTF
TRBJ1-4,.,.,TRBV28,TGTGCCAGCAGTCCCCTCGAATTGGGTGAAAAACTGTTTTTT,CASSPLELGEKLFF
TRBJ2-3,.,TRBD2,TRBV7-8,TGTGCCAGCAGCTCTTTCAGCGGGGGGCTCACAGATACGCAGTATTTT,CASSSFSGGLTDTQYF
TRBJ1-1,.,.,TRBV9,TGTGCCAGCAGCGTGGGAGGGAAAAAGAACACTGAAGCTTTCTTT,CASSVGGKKNTEAFF
TRBJ2-7,few,TRBD2,TRBV15,TGTGCCACCAGCAGGACTAGCGGGAGCTCCTACGAGCAGTACTTC,CATSRTSGSSYEQYF
TRBJ2-3,.,.,TRBV7-3,TGTGCCAGCAGCTTATCTCCCGACACAGATACGCAGTATTTT,CASSLSPDTDTQYF
TRBJ2-3,.,.,TRBV7-2,TGTGCCAGCAGCCCACAAATGGGGGATACGCAGTATTTT,CASSPQMGDTQYF
TRBJ2-7,.,TRBD2,TRBV10-3,TGTGCCATCAGTTTACTAGCGCCACCCAACGAGCAGTACTTC,CAISLLAPPNEQYF
TRBJ2-5,.,TRBD2,TRBV25-1,TGTGCCAGCAGTGAGAGGAGGGGCGGGAGGCTACAAGAGACCCAGTACTTC,CASSERRGGRLQETQYF
TRBJ1-2,.,.,TRBV1,TGCACCAGCAGCCAAGATACAGGCAACTATGGCTACACCTTC,CTSSQDTGNYGYTF
TRBJ1-1,.,.,TRBV29-1,TGCAGCGTTGAAAAGCAGTCGACTGAAGCTTTCTTT,CSVEKQSTEAFF
TRBJ1-4,.,.,TRBV30,TGTGCCTGGAGTGTACAGCCCCCCCTTGGGGCCCTGTTTTTT,CAWSVQPPLGALFF
TRBJ2-3,.,.,TRBV7-2,TGTGCCAGCAGCCAACGACAGACCCCAGATACGCAGTATTTT,CASSQRQTPDTQYF
TRBJ2-7,.,.,TRBV5-1,TGCGCCAGCAGATTGTGGGTGGGCGGCACCCCCTACGAGCAGTACTTC,CASRLWVGGTPYEQYF
TRBJ2-2,.,TRBD2,TRBV6-5,TGTGCCAGCAGTAAGCCGGGACTAGAGCTGTTTTTT,CASSKPGLELFF
TRBJ1-2,.,.,TRBV29-1,TGCAGCGTATCAACTCTCTCTGGCTACACCTTC,CSVSTLSGYTF
TRBJ1-1,once,.,TRBV19,TGTGCCAGTAGAACATACAGTGAAGCTTTCTTT,CASRTYSEAFF
TRBJ1-4,.,TRBD1,TRBV4-3,TGCGCCAGCAGCCCCGGGGCAGGGGGAATGGGGAGTGAAAAACTGTTTTTT,CASSPGAGGMGSEKLFF
TRBJ2-7,.,.,TRBV27,TGTGCCAGCAGTTTCAGACCAACCTACGAGCAGTACTTC,CASSFRPTYEQYF
TRBJ1-5,.,TRBD1,TRBV18,TGTGCCAGCTCACCAGGACAGGGGGGGAGCAATCAGCCCCAGCATTTT,CASSPGQGGSNQPQHF
TRBJ2-7,.,.,TRBV21-1,TGTGCCAGCAGCAACAGGGTCCAGTACTTC,CASSNRVQYF
TRBJ2-5,.,.,TRBV28,TGTGCCAGCAGTTTGACAGCAAGCCCAGAGACCCAGTACTTC,CASSLTASPETQYF
TRBJ2-3,.,TRBD1,TRBV29-1,TGCAGCGTTGCACAGGGGGTGAGCACAGATACGCAGTATTTT,CSVAQGVSTDTQYF
TRBJ1-5,.,.,TRBV9,TGTGCCAGCAGCGTAGGGCCGGGCCCCAATCAGCCCCAGCATTTT,CASSVGPGPNQPQHF
TRBJ2-3,.,TRBD2,TRBV6-5,TGTGCCAGCAGACCCACTAGCGGGGTGGGAGATACGCAGTATTTT,CASRPTSGVGDTQYF
TRBJ2-1,.,.,TRBV29-1,TGCAGCGTTGCGGGGAGGTTAGTTAATGAGCAGTTCTTC,CSVAGRLVNEQFF
TRBJ2-1,once,TRBD2,TRBV5-1,TGCGCCACACGCGGGGTAGCGGGATCCTACAATGAGCAGTTCTTC,CATRGVAGSYNEQFF
TRBJ2-2,once,TRBD1,TRBV9,TGTGCCAGCAGCGCCGCACCAGGGGGGAACACCGGGGAGCTGTTTTTT,CASSAAPGGNTGELFF
TRBJ2-1,.,.,TRBV6-4,TGTGCCAGCAGTGGCTATCCGTGGAATGAGCAGTTCTTC,CASSGYPWNEQFF
TRBJ1-1,.,.,TRBV21-1,TGTGCCAGCAGTGGGGGGGCGCAGCGGACTGAAGCTTTCTTT,CASSGGAQRTEAFF
TRBJ1-2,.,TRBD1,TRBV14,TGTGCCAGCAGCCAATATCAACAGGGGCCGGGCTACACCTTC,CASSQYQQGPGYTF
TRBJ2-3,.,.,TRBV29-1,TGCAGCCCGTGGGATACGCAGTATTTT,CSPWDTQYF
TRBJ2-7,.,TRBD1,TRBV30,TGTGCCTGGGGACAGGGGACCTACGAGCAGTACTTC,CAWGQGTYEQYF
TRBJ2-7,.,.,TRBV19,TGTGCCAGTCGAGTAGGGCCGGGCCCCTACGAGCAGTACTTC,CASRVGPGPYEQYF